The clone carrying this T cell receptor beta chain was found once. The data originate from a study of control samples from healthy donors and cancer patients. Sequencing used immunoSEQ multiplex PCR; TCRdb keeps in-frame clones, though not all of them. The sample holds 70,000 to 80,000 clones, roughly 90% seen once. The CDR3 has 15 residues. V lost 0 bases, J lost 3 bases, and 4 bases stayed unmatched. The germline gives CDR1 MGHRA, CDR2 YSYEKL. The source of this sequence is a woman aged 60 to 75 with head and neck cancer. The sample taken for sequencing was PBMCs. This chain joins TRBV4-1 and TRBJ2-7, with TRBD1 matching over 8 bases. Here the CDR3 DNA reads TGCGCCAGCAGCCAAGAGGGGACAGGAGGCTACGAGCAGTACTTC. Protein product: CASSQEGTGGYEQYF.